This TCR beta chain was obtained from a study of OX40 agonist ivuxolimab in advanced cancers. Study-level results: Still undetermined is the antigen specificity of the expanded peripheral T cells.

The table came from immunoSEQ multiplex PCR; TCRdb's copy has only in-frame clones and leaves some out. The sample shows 20,000 to 30,000 clones, approximately 91% of them seen only once. The junction had 18 bases not matched to a gene; V was cut back by 6 bases and J by 11 bases. Germline lookup yields CDR1 MDHEN and CDR2 SYDVKM. The CDR3 consists of 16 residues. For this clone: Its antigen is currently unknown.

Systemic immunosuppression or a history of autoimmune disease excluded patients. Blood got drawn at baseline, again on cycle 4 day 1, and then on cycle 7 day 1. Here the sequenced sample was CD4+ or CD8+ T cells sorted from blood, taken in a trial of the OX40 agonist ivuxolimab. The TCR originated in an adult with an advanced solid tumor such as melanoma, head and neck, liver or kidney cancer. This chain links TRBV28 with TRBJ1-1; 10 bases line up with TRBD1. The CDR3 loop is CASRVLPGTGAQGAFF. CDR3 nucleotides: TGTGCCAGCAGAGTCCTTCCGGGGACAGGGGCGCAGGGCGCTTTCTTT.